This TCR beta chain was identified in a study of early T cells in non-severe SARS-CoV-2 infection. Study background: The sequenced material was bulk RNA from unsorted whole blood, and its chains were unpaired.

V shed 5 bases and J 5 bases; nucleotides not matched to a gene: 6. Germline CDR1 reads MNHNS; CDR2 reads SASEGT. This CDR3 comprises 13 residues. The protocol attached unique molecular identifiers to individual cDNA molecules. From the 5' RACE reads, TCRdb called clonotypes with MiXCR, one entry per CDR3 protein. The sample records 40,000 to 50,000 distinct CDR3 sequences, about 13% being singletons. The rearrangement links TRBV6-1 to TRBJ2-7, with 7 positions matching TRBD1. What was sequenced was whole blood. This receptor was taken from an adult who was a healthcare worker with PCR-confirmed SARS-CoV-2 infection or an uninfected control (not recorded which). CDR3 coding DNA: TGTGCCAGCAGTCGACAGGGAATGGACGAGCAGTACTTC. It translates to CASSRQGMDEQYF.